The source of this TCR beta chain is a study of cytotoxic CD8 clonotypes in ibrutinib-treated CLL. Looking at the study overall: Investigators reported some 24 partial and 2 complete responses; after median 68 months, approximately 15 patients remained remitted and roughly 12 progressed.

With respect to this clone: Its antigen is not known.

Germline-derived CDR1 and CDR2 are SQVTM and ANQGSEA. Trimming removed 8 bases at V and 5 bases at J, with 19 bases between. The CDR3 has 13 residues. TCRdb keeps only in-frame clones here, not all; method: immunoSEQ multiplex PCR. The sample has some 14,000 clones, 52% seen once. Study-wide results and limits: Clonality correlated strongly with circulating CD8+ T cells and exceeded age-matched healthy donors at baseline.

The starting material was PBMCs, obtained at an approximately 26-month disease-progression time point, from a patient treated with ibrutinib. The clonotype originates from a human donor with chronic lymphocytic leukemia. This chain joins TRBV29-1 and TRBJ2-7; TRBD2 is a possible D gene (6 bases). CDR3 amino acids: CSFSRGLGHEQYF. For the CDR3, the DNA is TGCAGCTTTTCGAGGGGACTCGGGCACGAGCAGTACTTC.